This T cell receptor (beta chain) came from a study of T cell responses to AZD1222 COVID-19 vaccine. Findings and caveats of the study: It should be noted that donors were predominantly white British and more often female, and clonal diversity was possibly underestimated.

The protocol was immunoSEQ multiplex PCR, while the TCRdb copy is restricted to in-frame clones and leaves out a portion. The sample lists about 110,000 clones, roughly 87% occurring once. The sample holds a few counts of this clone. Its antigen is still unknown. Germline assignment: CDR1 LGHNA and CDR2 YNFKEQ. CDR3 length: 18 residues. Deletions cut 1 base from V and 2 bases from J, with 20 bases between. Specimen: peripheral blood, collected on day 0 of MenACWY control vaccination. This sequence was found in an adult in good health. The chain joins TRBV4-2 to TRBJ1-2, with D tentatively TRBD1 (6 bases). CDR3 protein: CASSQVLRFRGLNYGYTF. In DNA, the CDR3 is TGTGCCAGCAGCCAAGTACTACGTTTCAGGGGCCTCAACTATGGCTACACCTTC.